This T cell receptor (beta chain) was observed in a study of cytomegalovirus exposure and HLA in healthy donors. Whole-study findings and limits: The authors assumed roughly uniform sequencing depth across donors for presence/absence analyses. Most subjects' HLA-A and HLA-B alleles were reportedly predicted from TCR beta sequences.

Germline-derived CDR1 and CDR2 are KGHSH and LQKENI. V lost 3 bases to trimming and J lost 7 bases; unmatched junction nucleotides: 6. The CDR3 covers 14 residues. As for this clone: Its antigen is unidentified.

This PCR relied on a set of 60 Vbeta primers and 13 Jbeta primers. Sequencing was performed with immunoSEQ multiplex PCR; in TCRdb, only in-frame clones are kept and a portion is missing. The sample includes about 92,000 clones, 69% of them seen just once. The chain employs TRBV18 and TRBJ1-2; the match to TRBD1 covers 9 bases. Sequencing was done on a sample of PBMCs. The sequence came from a man in his fifties or sixties in good health and CMV-seronegative. The CDR3 is CASSPEGQGTGYTF. As DNA, the CDR3 is TGTGCCAGCTCACCCGAGGGACAGGGAACTGGCTACACCTTC.